The rows below give T cell receptor beta chains drawn from one sample of a study of T cells in Graves' hyperthyroidism and ophthalmopathy. TCRdb ran MiXCR on the multiplex PCR reads and lists one entry per CDR3 protein. Of fewer than 450,000 distinct CDR3 sequences listed, about 14% are singletons. Sequencing was performed on blood. Source of these receptors: a man in his forties or fifties with Graves' ophthalmopathy. The CDR3 runs from the conserved cysteine through the conserved F or W. The order of the fields is J gene, clone size, V gene, D gene, CDR3 DNA, CDR3 protein. The D gene is left open where the match is weak. Rows give clone size only sometimes, using once, few, many, or a class for an expanded clone.

TRBJ1-1 | many | TRBV9 | TRBD1 | TGTGCCAGCAGCGGGACCGGGACAGCTCACGATGAAGCTTTCTTT | CASSGTGTAHDEAFF
TRBJ2-3 | NA | TRBV20-1 | TRBD2 | TGCAGTGCTAGACGTAGCGGGAGTTTCGCAGATACGCAGTATTTT | CSARRSGSFADTQYF
TRBJ2-7 | many | TRBV20-1 | NA | TGCAGTGCTATAGAGGGACCATTGGGCGAGCAGTACTTC | CSAIEGPLGEQYF
TRBJ2-2 | NA | TRBV29-1 | NA | TGCAGCGTTGGTATAGTCTCCGGGGAGCTGTTTTTT | CSVGIVSGELFF
TRBJ2-1 | NA | TRBV7-8 | TRBD2 | TGTGCCAGCAGCTTGGCCCCGGGACTAGCGGGAGGGAATTACAATGAGCAGTTCTTC | CASSLAPGLAGGNYNEQFF
TRBJ2-5 | many | TRBV11-3 | NA | TGTGCCAGCAGCTTAGGCGTGGGCGGGGAACAAGAGACCCAGTACTTC | CASSLGVGGEQETQYF
TRBJ2-3 | NA | TRBV30 | TRBD2 | TGTGCCTGGAACTGGGGACTAGCGGGGACAGATACGCAGTATTTT | CAWNWGLAGTDTQYF
TRBJ2-1 | NA | TRBV20-1 | NA | TGCAGTGCTCGCGGCCCGTCGGGCAATGAGCAGTTCTTC | CSARGPSGNEQFF
TRBJ2-5 | many | TRBV29-1 | NA | TGCAGCGTCCCACGGCGAGAAACTCAAGAGACCCAGTACTTC | CSVPRRETQETQYF
TRBJ2-1 | few | TRBV20-1 | TRBD2 | TGCAGTGCTAGCGGGAGGGCCAGGAATGAGCAGTTCTTC | CSASGRARNEQFF
TRBJ1-6 | NA | TRBV6-1 | NA | TGTGCCAGCAGTCGATCTGACAGGTGGAGGTCACCCCTCCACTTT | CASSRSDRWRSPLHF
TRBJ1-1 | NA | TRBV19 | NA | TGTGCCAGTAGTATAGGACAGGCACACACTGAAGCTTTCTTT | CASSIGQAHTEAFF
TRBJ1-5 | NA | TRBV15 | TRBD1 | TGTGCCACCGGGACAGGGAACAGCAATCAGCCCCAGCATTTT | CATGTGNSNQPQHF
TRBJ2-3 | many | TRBV18 | NA | TGTGCCAGCTCATTGTACCCGGGTCCTGGCACAGATACGCAGTATTTT | CASSLYPGPGTDTQYF
TRBJ2-1 | many | TRBV6-2/TRBV6-3 | NA | TGTGCCAGCAGTTACCCCTCCGCGAGTCCCAATGAGCAGTTCTTC | CASSYPSASPNEQFF
TRBJ2-5 | many | TRBV3-1 | TRBD2 | TGTGCCAGCAGCCAGGCCCCCGGGACTAGCGGGGGACTCCAAGAGACCCAGTACTTC | CASSQAPGTSGGLQETQYF
TRBJ2-7 | many | TRBV11-3 | TRBD1 | TGTGCCAGCAGCGACCCGGGACAGGGGAACGAGCAGTACTTC | CASSDPGQGNEQYF
TRBJ2-2 | NA | TRBV5-6 | NA | TGTGCCAGCAGCGCCCACAGCGGGTTAAACACCGGGGAGCTGTTTTTT | CASSAHSGLNTGELFF
TRBJ2-1 | few | TRBV19 | NA | TGTGCCAGCCAAAGCCACGGGGGATCCTACAATGAGCAGTTCTTC | CASQSHGGSYNEQFF
TRBJ1-3 | many | TRBV5-1 | NA | TGCGCCAGCAGGACGGAAGGCACCATATATTTT | CASRTEGTIYF
TRBJ2-5 | many | TRBV10-3 | NA | TGTGCCATCAGTGATATGAACACCCAGTACTTC | CAISDMNTQYF
TRBJ2-5 | many | TRBV11-2 | TRBD1 | TGTGCCAGCAGCTTGACGACAGGGTCATCTCACAGAGAGACCCAGTACTTC | CASSLTTGSSHRETQYF
TRBJ2-7 | many | TRBV20-1 | TRBD2 | TGCAGTGCTAGAGAGGCGGGACTAGCGGGAGTTTACGAGCAGTACTTC | CSAREAGLAGVYEQYF
TRBJ2-3 | many | TRBV3-1 | TRBD2 | TGTGCCAGCAGCCAGCCCCGACTAGCGGTTAGCACAGATACGCAGTATTTT | CASSQPRLAVSTDTQYF
TRBJ2-5 | many | TRBV29-1 | NA | TGCAGCGCCGGGACACGAGAGACCCAGTACTTC | CSAGTRETQYF
TRBJ1-2 | many | TRBV30 | TRBD1 | TGTGCCTGGAGTGGCCAGGGGGCGGGCTATGGCTACACCTTC | CAWSGQGAGYGYTF
TRBJ2-3 | few | TRBV24-1 | TRBD1 | TGTGCCACCAGTGACCAAAGGGGGCAGGGAGATACGCAGTATTTT | CATSDQRGQGDTQYF
TRBJ2-1 | few | TRBV11-3 | NA | TGTGCCAGCAGCTTTAATCCGAACGGCAATGAGCAGTTCTTC | CASSFNPNGNEQFF